What follows are 15 T cell receptor beta chains derived from one specimen sequenced in a study of T-cell reconstitution after alpha-beta-depleted transplantation in children. Unique molecular identifiers were used in preparing the TCRbeta library. Each CDR3 protein is one row after TCRdb ran MiXCR on the PCR reads. In the table there are about 610,000 distinct CDR3 sequences, 25% to 30% of which are singletons. Sequenced material: PBMCs, taken before TCRalphabeta/CD19-depleted stem cell transplant. The origin of the receptors is a boy under three years old with Wiskott-Aldrich syndrome, due to receive a stem cell transplant.

This clonotype was observed at least ten times. This chain links TRBV27 with TRBJ2-1, with D unclear. V lost 0 bases to trimming and J lost 2 bases, with 2 bases between them. Germline CDR1 is MNHEY and CDR2 is SMNVEV (reference sequence). This CDR3 has 13 residues. The CDR3 sequence: CASSLSAYNEQFF. The CDR3 DNA sequence: TGTGCCAGCAGTTTATCCGCCTACAATGAGCAGTTCTTC.

This clonotype was picked up a small number of times. The V and J genes are TRBV27 and TRBJ2-1, with D possibly being TRBD2 (5 bases). This CDR3 comprises 16 residues. Trimming shortened V by 4 bases and J by 7 bases, and 20 bases separated the two germline ends. Germline assignment: CDR1 MNHEY and CDR2 SMNVEV (reference sequence). This CDR3 reads CASSSLPRARGNEQFF. CDR3 coding DNA: TGTGCCAGCAGTTCCTTACCCCGGGCCCGCGGGAATGAGCAGTTCTTC.

The chain employs TRBV12-3 or TRBV12-4 and TRBJ2-3; no definite D call. Between the trimmed V and J ends, which lost 5 bases and 4 bases, there was a span of 10 bases. This CDR3 region has 13 residues. CDR3 amino acids: CASSNRPPDTQYF. The CDR3 coding sequence is TGTGCCAGCAGTAACCGGCCCCCAGATACGCAGTATTTT.

V gene TRBV5-5 combines with J gene TRBJ2-5, with D hard to call. Germline CDR1 reads SGHKS; CDR2 reads YYEKEE (reference sequence). This CDR3 is 12 amino acids long. V lost 4 bases to trimming and J lost 5 bases, with 9 bases between them. The CDR3 DNA reads TGTGCCAGCAGCCGTAATATGGAGACCCAGTACTTC. Its protein product is CASSRNMETQYF.

The gene calls are TRBV9 and TRBJ2-1, with D possibly being TRBD2 (5 bases). The CDR3 covers 14 residues. The ends were cut back, 7 bases at V and 1 base at J, with 12 bases in the middle. Germline CDR1 SGDLS, CDR2 YYNGEE. The CDR3 sequence: CASSYTGSYNEQFF. Written as DNA, the CDR3 is TGTGCCAGCTCATATACGGGATCCTACAATGAGCAGTTCTTC.

This clonotype occurred a few times. The chain has TRBV28 and TRBJ2-7, with TRBD2 as a possible D gene (6 bases). Germline V gene data show CDR1 as MDHEN and CDR2 as SYDVKM. Trimming took off 5 bases at V and 2 bases at J, with 13 bases between the two ends. The CDR3 length is 14 residues. In nucleotides, the CDR3 is TGTGCCAGCAGTCGGGGGTGGGTGACCTACGAGCAGTACTTC. Translating gives CASSRGWVTYEQYF.

Written as DNA, the CDR3 is TGCAGTGCTAGAGCCCGTCAGGGACATGCAACTTTCTTT. Encoded protein: CSARARQGHATFF. This chain uses TRBV20-1 with TRBJ1-1; D is possibly TRBD1 (6 bases). The CDR3 is 13 residues long. Germline V gene sequence: CDR1 DFQATT, CDR2 SNEGSKA (reference sequence). The V and J ends lost 1 base and 12 bases respectively, with 18 bases between them.

The rearrangement links TRBV29-1 to TRBJ2-6, with 7 bases aligning to TRBD1. CDR1 SQVTM and CDR2 ANQGSEA come from the germline V gene. The CDR3 contains 14 residues. CDR3: CSVQGVPGANVLTF. The CDR3 coding sequence is TGCTCCGTGCAGGGGGTGCCCGGGGCCAACGTCCTGACTTTC.

The rearrangement joins TRBV3-1 to TRBJ1-1, with TRBD1 identical over 7 bases. The CDR3 contains 14 residues. With V trimmed by 3 bases and J by 11 bases, 12 bases remained unmatched. Germline V gives CDR1 LGHDT, CDR2 YNNKEL (reference sequence). As DNA, the CDR3 is TGTGCCAGCAGCCATCCCCGGACAGGTCAGGAGGCTTTCTTT. Protein: CASSHPRTGQEAFF.

In DNA form, the CDR3 reads TGTGCCAGCAGCCTGAACCTGAGGGGCGGCTACACCTTC. Its translation: CASSLNLRGGYTF. This sequence joins TRBV3-1 and TRBJ1-2; a possible D gene is TRBD1 (5 bases). Trimming took off 4 bases at V and 8 bases at J, with 14 bases between the two ends. The germline V gene encodes CDR1 LGHDT and CDR2 YNNKEL (reference sequence). The CDR3 loop spans 13 amino acids.

There are a few counts of this clonotype. This sequence joins TRBV7-8 and TRBJ1-5; 8 nucleotides agree with TRBD1. V gave up 6 bases and J gave up 4 bases; unmatched junction bases: 8. CDR1 is SGHVS, CDR2 FQNEAQ, per germline. The CDR3 spans 15 residues. The CDR3 here is CASRRGTGQNQPQHF. CDR3 DNA sequence: TGTGCCAGCAGGAGAGGGACAGGCCAGAATCAGCCCCAGCATTTT.

V gene TRBV5-6 combines with J gene TRBJ1-5; TRBD1 might be the D (5 bases). Germline assignment: CDR1 SGHDT and CDR2 YYEEEE. V was trimmed by 6 bases and J by 7 bases, leaving 17 bases between them. The CDR3 spans 14 residues. The CDR3 nucleotides are TGTGCCAGCACGGCGTGGGGCCGCGCCCAGCCCCAGCATTTT. Translation gives CASTAWGRAQPQHF.

V and J are TRBV6-6 and TRBJ2-7; tentatively, D is TRBD2 (7 bases). The V and J ends lost 10 bases and 4 bases respectively, with 17 bases between them. The CDR3 runs 13 residues. Germline values: CDR1 MNHNY, CDR2 SVGAGI (reference sequence). CDR3 nucleotides: TGTGCCATCTCTAAAGGGGGAGGGTACGAGCAGTACTTC. Translated: CAISKGGGYEQYF.

V gene TRBV10-2 combines with J gene TRBJ1-1; 8 bases match TRBD1. The CDR3 covers 15 residues. Germline CDR1 WSHSY, CDR2 SAAADI. V gave up 4 bases and J gave up 0 bases; unmatched junction bases: 4. CDR3 nucleotides: TGCGCCAGCAGTGCCCACAGGGGGGTGAACACTGAAGCTTTCTTT. This encodes CASSAHRGVNTEAFF.

This clonotype was counted between two and nine times. This chain connects TRBV15 to TRBJ2-1; D tentatively reads TRBD1 or TRBD2 (5 bases each). Germline-derived CDR1 and CDR2 are LNHNV and YYDKDF (reference sequence). This CDR3 region has 14 residues. The V end was cut by 0 bases, the J end by 10 bases, with 13 bases between. The CDR3 loop is CATSRDLGTREQFF. The CDR3 DNA reads as TGTGCCACCAGCAGAGATCTGGGGACGCGGGAGCAGTTCTTC. Looking up the rest from reference TRBV15 and TRBJ2-1 gives the full variable domain: DAMVIQNPRYQVTQFGKPVTLSCSQTLNHNVMYWYQQKSSQAPKLLFHYYDKDFNNEADTPDNFQSRRPNTSFCFLDIRSPGLGDTAMYLCATSRDLGTREQFFGPGTRLTVL.